This T cell receptor beta chain came from a study of blood T cell repertoires in COVID-19. Across the whole study: Researchers got acute and convalescent COVID-19 samples from the United States, Italy and Spain. From T cells, B-cell-depleted T cells, or PBMCs came the material, which was cDNA or gDNA.

Source study methods: Amplification with reference gene primers provided the estimates of nucleated cell counts. Data came from immunoSEQ multiplex PCR; TCRdb stores just in-frame clones and leaves some out. V, J and clone size are those of that table, while D and trimming were read from the DNA. The sample shows tens of thousands of clones, approximately 85% of them seen only once. The CDR3 length is 13 residues. CDR1 and CDR2 from the germline V gene are MNHEY and SVGEGT. V trimming: 5 bases; J trimming: 4 bases; junction bases outside the gene matches: 2. The sample was peripheral blood. This TCR was recovered from a human donor in a cohort sampled during active COVID-19. The chain joins TRBV6-2 or TRBV6-3 to TRBJ1-5; 7 bases agree with TRBD1. The CDR3 sequence is CASSGTANQPQHF. CDR3 DNA: TGTGCCAGCAGTGGGACAGCAAATCAGCCCCAGCATTTT.